Listed here are 3 T cell receptor beta chains from one sample, sequenced in a study of T cell changes during pregnancy in multiple sclerosis (dated 2019 in TCRdb). Libraries were built with the immunoSEQ multiplex PCR assay. TCRdb retrieved this table from immuneACCESS and kept in-frame rearrangements only. Not all clones are present; in checked studies, unresolved V genes account for under half, and no reason is known for the remainder. This sample holds about 40,000 clones; around 90% were observed only once. The ten biggest clones cover 0.43% of the sample. Sequences were derived from CD4+ T cells from peripheral blood mononuclear cells, sampled in the third trimester of pregnancy. Source of these receptors: a female donor with multiple sclerosis, enrolled in a pregnancy study.

The chain carries TRBV28 and TRBJ1-5; a possible D gene is TRBD1 (6 bases). The V gene lost 7 bases and the J gene lost 4 bases, with 14 bases spanning the gap. Germline loops: CDR1 MDHEN, CDR2 SYDVKM. The CDR3 covers 14 residues. CDR3 loop: CASILTGSNQPQHF. CDR3 nucleotide sequence: TGTGCCAGCATCTTGACAGGTTCTAATCAGCCCCAGCATTTT.

The chain links TRBV27 to TRBJ1-5; the D is unclear. The CDR3 is 15 residues long. Germline CDR1 is MNHEY and CDR2 is SMNVEV (reference sequence). V lost 3 bases, J lost 9 bases, and 18 bases lay in between. The CDR3 spells CASSFRGIGLWPQHF. The CDR3 nucleotides are TGTGCCAGCAGTTTTCGAGGGATAGGGCTTTGGCCCCAGCATTTT.

V and J are TRBV19 and TRBJ2-7; D gene uncertain. V lost 5 bases and J 0 bases, leaving 14 bases between the germline ends. The CDR3 spans 15 residues. In germline, CDR1 is LNHDA, CDR2 SQIVND (reference sequence). CDR3 residues: CASSSPRANSYEQYF. The CDR3, as DNA: TGTGCCAGTAGTTCCCCCCGAGCGAACTCCTACGAGCAGTACTTC. The variable domain in full, completed from reference TRBV19 and TRBJ2-7, reads DGGITQSPKYLFRKEGQNVTLSCEQNLNHDAMYWYRQDPGQGLRLIYYSQIVNDFQKGDIAEGYSVSREKKESFPLTVTSAQKNPTAFYLCASSSPRANSYEQYFGPGTRLTVT.